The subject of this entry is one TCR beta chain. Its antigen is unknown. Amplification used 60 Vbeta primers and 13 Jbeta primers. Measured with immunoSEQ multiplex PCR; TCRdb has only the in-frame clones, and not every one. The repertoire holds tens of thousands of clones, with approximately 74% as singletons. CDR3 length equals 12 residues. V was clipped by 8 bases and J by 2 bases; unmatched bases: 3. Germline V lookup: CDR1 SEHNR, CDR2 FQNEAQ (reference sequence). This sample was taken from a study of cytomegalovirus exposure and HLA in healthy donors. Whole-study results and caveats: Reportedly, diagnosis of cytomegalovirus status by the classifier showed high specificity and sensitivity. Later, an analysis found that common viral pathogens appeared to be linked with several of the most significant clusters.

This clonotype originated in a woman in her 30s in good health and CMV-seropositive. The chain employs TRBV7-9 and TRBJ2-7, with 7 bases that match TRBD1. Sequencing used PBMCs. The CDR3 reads CASRTGTYEQYF. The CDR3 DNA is TGTGCCAGCCGGACAGGAACCTACGAGCAGTACTTC.